The 23 T cell receptor beta chains below all came from one sample that was sequenced in a study of tumor and adjacent non-tumor tissue in lung cancer. RNA was extracted from bulk tissue without any cell sorting. The library came from three nested PCR rounds adapted from ARM-PCR protocols. One entry per CDR3 protein results from TCRdb running MiXCR on the multiplex PCR reads. The sample contains under 100,000 distinct CDR3 sequences, roughly 75% of which appear only once. Sequencing was done on a sample of lung tumor tissue. These receptors were taken from a woman in her 70s with non-small cell lung cancer.

V and J are TRBV7-9 and TRBJ1-2; the D gene is possibly TRBD1 (6 bases). V was clipped by 5 bases and J by 8 bases, with 21 bases between them. The CDR3 consists of 15 residues. CDR1 is SEHNR, CDR2 FQNEAQ, per germline (reference sequence). CDR3 in DNA: TGTGCCAGCAGCCTCCTACCTACAGGGATAGGAGGCTACACCTTC. Translating it yields CASSLLPTGIGGYTF.

This clonotype was observed many times. The CDR3 reads CASSLLGQGHGYTF. The CDR3 DNA is TGTGCCAGCAGTTTATTGGGACAGGGGCATGGCTACACCTTC. The V call is TRBV28, the J call TRBJ1-2, with 10 bases fitting TRBD1. Trimming took 1 base from V and 6 from J; bases not matched to a gene: 2. In germline, CDR1 is MDHEN, CDR2 SYDVKM. The CDR3 has 14 residues.

Note on this clonotype: Likely a read error: the CDR3 ends without its conserved phenylalanine or tryptophan. The chain recombines TRBV28 with TRBJ1-1; D perhaps matches TRBD1 (5 bases). The germline CDR1 and CDR2 sequences are MDHEN and SYDVKM. Trimming stripped 10 bases from V and 11 bases from J, with 17 bases between. CDR3 length: 11 residues. CDR3 sequence reads: CAISSGGEAFS. The CDR3 bases are TGTGCCATCAGCTCGGGGGGAGAGGCTTTCTCT.

Details on this clonotype: This CDR3 is missing its conserved last phenylalanine or tryptophan, likely due to a read error. The chain recombines TRBV11-1 with TRBJ2-6; 8 nucleotides line up with TRBD2. CDR1 is SGHAT and CDR2 is FQDESV in the germline V gene (reference sequence). This CDR3 comprises 16 residues. CDR3 DNA: TGTGCCAGCAGCTCAAGAGACAGGCGGGGGGCCAATGTCCTGACTCTC. As protein: CASSSRDRRGANVLTL.

A word on this clonotype: This may be a read error, as it is one base from a much larger clone. Likely a read error: the CDR3 ends without its conserved phenylalanine or tryptophan. V and J are TRBV2 and TRBJ1-2; tentatively, D is TRBD1 (5 bases). Germline CDR1 is SNHLY and CDR2 is FYNNEI. The CDR3 is 18 residues long. V was pared by 3 bases and J by 1 base, with 21 bases between. In DNA form, the CDR3 reads TGTGCCAGCAGTGATGGTGGAGTGGGCTCAGGGATTAACTATGGCTACACCATC. Translated, it gives CASSDGGVGSGINYGYTI.

As for this clonotype: Relative to the germline gene, one junction end is altered; a read error may explain this. The CDR3 bases are TGTGCTAGCAGCTTAAAAGGTTACGGACGGGCGAAGACCGCGGAGCTGTTTTTT. Translating it yields CASSLKGYGRAKTAELFF. The V call is TRBV11-3, the J call TRBJ2-2, with D uncertain. Germline V lookup: CDR1 SGHNT, CDR2 YENEEA. This CDR3 is built from 18 residues. Based on the CDR3 plus reference TRBV11-3 and TRBJ2-2, the full variable domain is EAGVVQSPRYKIIEKKQPVAFWCNPISGHNTLYWYLQNLGQGPELLIRYENEEAVDDSQLPKDRFSAERLKGVDSTLKIQPAELGDSAVYLCASSLKGYGRAKTAELFFGEGSRLTVL.

Notes on this clonotype: At one end, the junction sequence differs from germline, possibly due to a read error. The rearrangement links TRBV29-1 to TRBJ2-4, with D possibly being TRBD1 (6 bases). Germline V lookup: CDR1 SQVTM, CDR2 ANQGSEA. The CDR3 spans 13 residues. The DNA of the CDR3 is TGCAGCGTTGAGGAAGCGCCTAGGGACATTCAGCACTTC. Protein sequence: CSVEEAPRDIQHF.

This chain links TRBV7-9 with TRBJ1-4, with 8 nucleotides matching TRBD1. The germline CDR1 and CDR2 sequences are SEHNR and FQNEAQ (reference sequence). This CDR3 spans 15 amino acids. Unmatched junction bases numbered 10, after V lost 5 bases and J lost 8 bases. This CDR3 reads CASSQDRDLGEKLFF. The CDR3, as DNA: TGTGCCAGCAGCCAGGACAGGGATCTAGGAGAAAAACTGTTTTTT. The whole variable domain, filled in from reference TRBV7-9 and TRBJ1-4, reads DTGVSQNPRHKITKRGQNVTFRCDPISEHNRLYWYRQTLGQGPEFLTYFQNEAQLEKSRLLSDRFSAERPKGSFSTLEIQRTEQGDSAMYLCASSQDRDLGEKLFFGSGTQLSVL.

The rearrangement joins TRBV4-1 to TRBJ2-7, with D perhaps given as TRBD1 or TRBD2 (6 bases each). V lost 0 bases, J lost 3 bases, and 15 bases lay in between. Germline lookup yields CDR1 MGHRA and CDR2 YSYEKL. This CDR3 has 16 amino acids. This CDR3 is CASSQDLGGKFYEQYF. CDR3 DNA: TGCGCCAGCAGCCAAGATTTGGGGGGCAAGTTCTACGAGCAGTACTTC.

Concerning this clonotype: The junction departs from germline at one end; a sequencing error may be responsible. The chain has TRBV6-1 and TRBJ1-2; D gene ambiguous. Germline V CDR1 and CDR2: MNHNS, SASEGT. The CDR3 is 13 residues long. The CDR3 region has the DNA TGTGCCAGCAGGCGTACGGAAAACTATGTCTACACCTTC. It encodes CASRRTENYVYTF.

Worth noting for this clonotype: Given a much more abundant clone one base away, this may be a read error. The chain joins TRBV6-1 to TRBJ2-3, with 13 bases matching TRBD2. Looked up from germline, CDR1 is MNHNS and CDR2 is SASEGT. The CDR3 totals 15 residues. CDR3 in amino acids: CASRGLAGLTDTRYF. CDR3 in DNA: TGTGCCAGCAGGGGACTAGCGGGACTCACAGATACGCGGTATTTT.

A note on this clonotype: As the CDR3 is not closed by the conserved phenylalanine or tryptophan, this likely results from a read error. V usage is TRBV7-2 and J usage is TRBJ2-7; perhaps TRBD2 as D (5 bases). V was pared by 1 base and J by 6 bases, with 16 bases between. Germline CDR1 is SGHTA and CDR2 is FQGNSA. The CDR3 runs 15 residues. Here the CDR3 DNA reads TGTGCCAGCAGCTTAGACATAGCAGGAGGTTGCGAGCAGTACTTA. This sequence encodes CASSLDIAGGCEQYL.

As concerns this clonotype: No conserved phenylalanine or tryptophan ends this CDR3, so it is likely a read error. The chain joins TRBV6-5 to TRBJ2-3; D might be TRBD2 (5 bases). Germline CDR1 is MNHEY and CDR2 is SVGAGI. There are 13 residues in the CDR3. V was shortened by 4 bases and J by 2 bases, with 7 bases between the two germline ends. CDR3 in amino acids: CASSCGLTDTQYL. In DNA form, the CDR3 reads TGTGCCAGCAGTTGCGGGCTCACAGATACGCAGTATTTG.

Concerning this clonotype: A much larger clonotype is one base distant, so this may be a read error. This chain joins TRBV11-2 and TRBJ2-7; 7 positions match TRBD1. The CDR3 is 14 residues long. V was pared by 10 bases and J by 7 bases, with 16 bases of the junction left unmatched. CDR1 is SGHAT and CDR2 is FQNNGV in the germline V gene. The CDR3 here is CANTGVQGVGEQYF. The CDR3 DNA follows: TGTGCCAACACCGGCGTGCAGGGGGTAGGAGAGCAGTACTTC.

The sample holds many counts of this clonotype. The chain couples TRBV29-1 to TRBJ1-5; 8 bases align to TRBD1. V dropped 6 bases and J dropped 3; count of bases not matched to a gene: 1. The CDR3 is made up of 12 amino acids. The germline gives CDR1 SQVTM, CDR2 ANQGSEA. This chain's CDR3 is CSVGQDNQPQHF. The CDR3 DNA reads as TGCAGCGTGGGACAGGACAATCAGCCCCAGCATTTT.

This clonotype came up once. Germline and junction disagree at one end, which may indicate a read error. J is TRBJ2-3 and V is TRBV6-6; 8 bases align to TRBD2. The CDR3 spans 16 residues. CDR1 and CDR2 (germline): MNHNY, SVGAGI (reference sequence). CDR3 residues: CASSRLTGGPTDTQYF. The CDR3 DNA sequence: TGTGCCAGCAGTCGCCTAACGGGAGGGCCGACAGACACGCAGTATTTT.

This rearrangement joins TRBV6-6 to TRBJ2-5, with 7 bases matching TRBD2. There are 19 residues in the CDR3. Per the germline V gene, CDR1 is MNHNY and CDR2 is SVGAGI (reference sequence). After removal of 7 bases from V and 3 bases from J, the junction contained 23 bases not matched to a gene. The CDR3 DNA sequence: TGTGCCAGCAACGGTTCGGAGACTAGCAAGGAGAACGAAAAAGAGACCCAGTACTTC. The encoded protein is CASNGSETSKENEKETQYF.

As to this clonotype: A junction end diverges from the germline sequence, so it may reflect a read error. The chain uses TRBV5-6 and TRBJ2-5; 9 bases align to TRBD2. The CDR3 length is 16 residues. Germline CDR1 reads SGHDT; CDR2 reads YYEEEE. CDR3 nucleotide sequence: TGTGCCATCAGCTTGGTTCTAGCGGGGTACCGAGAGACCCAGTACTTC. Translating it yields CAISLVLAGYRETQYF.

Comments on this clonotype: At one of its ends the junction is not consistent with the germline gene, which may arise from a read error. V and J are TRBV29-1 and TRBJ2-3, with D possibly being TRBD1 (5 bases). Germline V gene data show CDR1 as SQVTM and CDR2 as ANQGSEA. This CDR3 has 14 residues. The CDR3 nucleotides are TGCAGTGTTGGACATGGGGCTAGCACAGATACGCAGTATTTT. Protein: CSVGHGASTDTQYF.

For this clonotype: A junction boundary mismatches the germline segment, possibly from a read error. The chain joins TRBV6-1 to TRBJ2-1; D perhaps matches TRBD1 (6 bases). The CDR3 has 16 amino acids. Germline V gene sequence: CDR1 MNHNS, CDR2 SASEGT. The CDR3 here is CVSRERQDGGYNEQFF. The DNA for the CDR3 is TGTGTCAGCAGGGAGAGACAGGACGGTGGTTACAATGAGCAGTTCTTC.

This clonotype was recorded a few times. The chain recombines TRBV7-3 with TRBJ2-6; the D is unclear. The CDR3 is 16 amino acids. CDR1 SGHTA and CDR2 FQGTGA come from the germline V gene. Trimming removed 5 bases from V and 0 bases from J, with 11 bases in between. The CDR3 spells CASSALVLSGANVLTF. The CDR3 coding sequence is TGTGCCAGCAGCGCCTTGGTCCTCTCTGGGGCCAACGTCCTGACTTTC.

Regarding this clonotype: At one end the junction does not follow the germline gene, possibly because of a read error. The chain recombines TRBV4-1 with TRBJ1-1; no reliable D call. The CDR3 spans 17 residues. Germline CDR1 reads MGHRA; CDR2 reads YSYEKL. The DNA of the CDR3 is TGCGCCAGCAGCCAAGAGCGGTCGTGGACGGAGATCACTGAAGCTTTCTTC. Residues: CASSQERSWTEITEAFF.

Concerning this clonotype itself: The conserved final phenylalanine or tryptophan is absent from the CDR3, which likely points to a read error. The CDR3 region is CASSIRASYGYTI. The CDR3 region has the DNA TGTGCCAGCAGCATTAGGGCCTCCTATGGTTACACCATC. The rearrangement joins TRBV7-8 to TRBJ1-2, with D uncertain. The CDR3 is 13 residues long. Looked up from germline, CDR1 is SGHVS and CDR2 is FQNEAQ.